This TCR beta chain derives from a study of cytomegalovirus exposure and HLA in healthy donors. The V and J ends lost 0 bases and 2 bases respectively, with 5 bases between them. Germline CDR1 and CDR2: LNHNV and YYDKDF (reference sequence). This CDR3 spans 13 amino acids. 60 Vbeta and 13 Jbeta primers were used in PCR. Profiling relied on immunoSEQ multiplex PCR, and the TCRdb table lists in-frame clones only, not all of them. The table has 50,000 to 55,000 clones, about 71% seen once. The sequence was obtained from a woman between 50 and 59 years old in good health and CMV-seropositive. V usage is TRBV15 and J usage is TRBJ2-7, with D hard to call. The source material was PBMCs. CDR3 in DNA: TGTGCCACCAGCAGAGACCTCCCCTACGAGCAGTACTTC. It is translated as CATSRDLPYEQYF.